The entry below gives a single T cell receptor (beta chain) sequence along with its context. This clonotype was seen a few times. No cognate antigen has been identified for it. There are no base qualities to consult, and no much larger clone falls within one base. The sample's time point label, in plain terms: newly diagnosed GD, antithyroid drugs for less than 3 months. RNA was extracted from PBMCs in TRIzol for both TCR sequencing and RNA sequencing. The diagnosis of Graves' disease was made according to American Thyroid Association guidelines. The patients came from an endocrinology department in Xi'an, China. Each patient gave about 8.1 milliliters of peripheral blood, collected in an EDTA anticoagulant tube. PBMCs were isolated by Ficoll Paque Plus density gradient separation without further T cell sorting. An Agilent 2100 Bioanalyzer and agarose gel were used to check RNA quality, and a NanoDrop 2000 was used to measure RNA concentration.

CDR1 and CDR2 (MGHRA, YSYEKL) derive from the germline V gene. V drops 0 bases and J drops 5 bases, leaving 10 bases in between. Including cysteine and phenylalanine, the CDR3 has 14 amino acids. Only the CDR3 DNA is retained, 42 bases long and in frame from the first base. Library creation used multiplex PCR. Instrument used: Illumina HiSeq 4000. TCR beta libraries were built with iRepertoire HTBI primers and Arm-PCR amplification of CDR3 regions. Before sequencing, the PCR products underwent gel purification. Turning to the authors' computational methods: Gene usage analysis of CDR3 amino acid clonotypes relied on the approximately 62 TRBV and 15 or so TRBJ segments identified across samples. COPE and FqMerger were used to merge filtered high-quality paired reads into contigs. BLAST was used to align contigs to IMGT TRBV, TRBD and TRBJ reference genes, with CDR3 defined following IMGT. Highly expanded clones were defined as clonotypes with a frequency above 0.1%. Shannon entropy served as the measure of repertoire diversity, while the Gini coefficient captured V-J evenness. A clonotype found in more than one individual was treated as public. TCRdb redid the processing of the public reads, applying fastp at Q25 and MiXCR, and retained in-frame beta chains. Merged by CDR3 protein, the rows form single entries marked with the most common genes and DNA. The V and J calls and clone size are TCRdb's, not the authors'. The sample data list about 380,000 distinct CDR3 sequences, and around a sixth of these were observed just once. The leading ten clones occupy about a fifth of the sample.

The data are from a study of regulatory T cells in long-lasting Graves disease listed by TCRdb under 2021. Looking at the study overall: In the newly diagnosed Graves' disease group, patients had been taking antithyroid drugs for less than 3 months. Peripheral blood TCR sequencing and RNA sequencing compared persistent Graves' disease patients with newly diagnosed Graves' disease patients. A total of 35 or so samples were covered by TCR sequencing, comprising some 13 persistent and around 20 newly diagnosed Graves' disease patients. The study was conducted in China and was registered as a clinical trial.

On the study overall, not on this receptor specifically: The study examined only peripheral blood because the primary lesion, thyroid tissue, could not be accessed. Preferential use of TRBV28, TRBJ1-2 and TRBJ2-5 was observed in persistent disease, whereas TRBV20-1 and TRBJ2-1 were favored in newly diagnosed disease. Sequencing and analysis were limited to the TCR beta chain. The authors acknowledged the small sample size as a limitation that may reduce accuracy. More public clonotypes were shared among persistent patients (roughly 3,000) than among newly diagnosed patients (under 1,000). Compared with newly diagnosed patients, persistent Graves' disease patients had lower TCR Shannon entropy and fewer highly expanded clones, which suggests clonal expansion.

The clonotype comes from a female donor with Graves disease. The sample was peripheral blood mononuclear cells (PBMCs), taken at new diagnosis, from a patient treated with antithyroid drugs. The V gene is TRBV4-1 and the J gene is TRBJ2-5; TRBD1 is a possible D gene, resting on 6 matching bases. The CDR3 amino acid sequence is: CASSQDPRGETQYF. The sequenced DNA is TGCGCCAGCAGCCAAGATCCCAGGGGCGAGACCCAGTACTTC.